This entry lists 3 T cell receptor beta chains sequenced from one sample in a study of T-cell reconstitution after alpha-beta-depleted transplantation in children. Unique molecular identifiers were used in preparing the TCRbeta library. TCRdb reprocessed the PCR reads with MiXCR, giving one entry per CDR3 protein. The table has about 640,000 distinct CDR3 sequences, approximately 15% seen once. The source material was PBMCs from the stem cell graft donor, sampled from the stem cell graft. The receptors here all came from a human donor who donated a stem cell graft to a child with acute myeloid leukemia.

V gene TRBV19 combines with J gene TRBJ2-1; no clear D gene. Germline lookup yields CDR1 LNHDA and CDR2 SQIVND (reference sequence). V was pared by 2 bases and J by 0 bases, with 8 bases between. CDR3 length: 15 amino acids. The CDR3 region is CASSIRIDSYNEQFF. The CDR3, as DNA: TGTGCCAGTAGTATACGAATAGACTCCTACAATGAGCAGTTCTTC. Complete variable domain (other parts from reference TRBV19 and TRBJ2-1): DGGITQSPKYLFRKEGQNVTLSCEQNLNHDAMYWYRQDPGQGLRLIYYSQIVNDFQKGDIAEGYSVSREKKESFPLTVTSAQKNPTAFYLCASSIRIDSYNEQFFGPGTRLTVL.

This clonotype has ten or more counts. This chain joins TRBV7-2 and TRBJ1-5; D not certain. Between the trimmed V and J ends, which lost 3 bases and 4 bases, there was a span of 10 bases. CDR3 length: 14 residues. Germline V gene lookup returns CDR1 SGHTA and CDR2 FQGNSA. The CDR3, as DNA: TGTGCCAGCAGCTTTACAGCCATTAATCAGCCCCAGCATTTT. This encodes CASSFTAINQPQHF.

This clonotype has more than one count but fewer than ten. This chain links TRBV12-3 or TRBV12-4 with TRBJ2-1, with D perhaps TRBD1 (6 bases). Trimming pared 7 bases from V and 10 bases from J, leaving 23 bases between. The CDR3 loop spans 15 amino acids. In DNA, the CDR3 is TGTGCCAGCATCGATGACAGGCCCGCGTTGACGGAGCAGTTCTTC. Protein: CASIDDRPALTEQFF.